This TCR beta chain came from a study of Ad26.COV2.S vaccination and SARS-CoV-2 variants. Only in-frame clones appear in the TCRdb table, and some are missing; sequencing was by immunoSEQ multiplex PCR. Among 300,000 to 400,000 clones listed, under 90% were seen once. Germline V gives CDR1 KGHSH, CDR2 LQKENI. This CDR3 region has 12 residues. V lost 0 bases and J lost 6, with 4 bases in between. Study findings and constraints: From the TCR breadth and depth analyses, total T cell responses may have been underestimated.

Treatment described: some 20 received Ad26.COV2.S at low or high dose, single or two shots; about five received placebo; per-sample allocation not given. It was on day 63 after the first vaccine or placebo injection that samples were taken. About this clone itself: Its antigen is currently unknown. Other DNA sequences in the sample encode the same CDR3.

The sample here was peripheral blood, taken in a trial of Ad26.COV2.S vaccine versus placebo. V gene TRBV18 combines with J gene TRBJ2-3; D gene ambiguous. The sequence derives from a person aged 18-65 years who received the Ad26.COV2.S COVID-19 vaccine or a placebo. This CDR3 is CASSPPWDTQYF. The CDR3 coding sequence is TGTGCCAGCTCACCACCGTGGGATACGCAGTATTTT.